The next 19 T cell receptor beta chains were all read from a single sample in a study of OX40 agonist ivuxolimab in advanced cancers. The table came from immunoSEQ multiplex PCR; TCRdb's copy has only in-frame clones and leaves some out. The sample holds around 68,000 clones, roughly nine tenths seen once. The sample in question was CD4+ or CD8+ T cells sorted from blood, obtained in a trial of the OX40 agonist ivuxolimab. These receptors were collected from an adult with an advanced solid tumor such as melanoma, head and neck, liver or kidney cancer.

The chain joins TRBV15 to TRBJ1-1, with TRBD1 identical over 8 bases. Germline V CDR1 and CDR2: LNHNV, YYDKDF (reference sequence). CDR3 length: 16 amino acids. The trim removed 1 base at V and 2 bases at J, leaving 6 bases unmatched. CDR3 DNA sequence: TGTGCCACCAGCAGAGGAGGAGGACAGGGAAACACTGAAGCTTTCTTT. It translates to CATSRGGGQGNTEAFF.

The chain employs TRBV6-6 and TRBJ2-7, with 9 bases identical to TRBD2. V shed 5 bases, J shed 2 bases, and the junction held 10 bases outside the gene matches. The CDR3 contains 16 residues. The germline V gene has CDR1 MNHNY and CDR2 SVGAGI (reference sequence). Here the CDR3 reads CASSDYGGRAPYEQYF. DNA for the CDR3: TGTGCCAGCAGTGACTATGGCGGGAGGGCGCCCTACGAGCAGTACTTC.

Here the CDR3 reads CASRRVGNYGYTF. The CDR3 region has the DNA TGCGCCAGCAGGAGGGTAGGAAACTATGGCTACACCTTC. This sequence joins TRBV5-1 and TRBJ1-2; D unresolved. CDR3 length: 13 residues. CDR1 is SGHRS and CDR2 is YFSETQ in the germline V gene. V lost 5 bases, J lost 2 bases, and 10 bases lay in between.

The chain links TRBV7-2 to TRBJ1-5, with D maybe TRBD1 (5 bases). V shed 3 bases and J shed 0 bases, with 12 bases lying between them. CDR1 SGHTA and CDR2 FQGNSA come from the germline V gene. The CDR3 contains 16 residues. CDR3 sequence: CASSFRGSGSNQPQHF. As DNA, the CDR3 is TGTGCCAGCAGCTTCCGGGGCTCGGGTAGCAATCAGCCCCAGCATTTT.

The V and J genes are TRBV2 and TRBJ2-1; 8 bases match TRBD2. The CDR3 totals 17 residues. In germline, CDR1 is SNHLY, CDR2 FYNNEI. V was pared by 4 bases and J by 0 bases, with 8 bases of the junction left unmatched. The CDR3 region is CASSGNSGTSSYNEQFF. CDR3 sequence (DNA): TGTGCCAGCAGTGGAAATAGCGGGACGAGCTCCTACAATGAGCAGTTCTTC. Supplemented by reference TRBV2 and TRBJ2-1, the full variable domain reads EPEVTQTPSHQVTQMGQEVILRCVPISNHLYFYWYRQILGQKVEFLVSFYNNEISEKSEIFDDQFSVERPDGSNFTLKIRSTKLEDSAMYFCASSGNSGTSSYNEQFFGPGTRLTVL.

The chain uses TRBV2 and TRBJ2-1, with 9 positions matching TRBD2. The CDR3 is made up of 16 amino acids. J gave up 4 bases and V 2 bases, and 6 bases lay outside the gene matches. The V gene's germline CDR1 is SNHLY and CDR2 FYNNEI. The CDR3 DNA follows: TGTGCCAGCAGTGAAACTACTAGCGGGTTTTACAATGAGCAGTTCTTC. This sequence encodes CASSETTSGFYNEQFF.

The rearrangement joins TRBV9 to TRBJ2-2; tentatively, D is TRBD1 (6 bases). Germline V gives CDR1 SGDLS, CDR2 YYNGEE. The CDR3 length is 16 residues. Trimming shortened V by 2 bases and J by 3 bases, and 14 bases separated the two germline ends. The CDR3 loop reads CASSVLDRTDTGELFF. For the CDR3, the DNA is TGTGCCAGCAGCGTTCTCGACAGGACGGACACCGGGGAGCTGTTTTTT.

The chain links TRBV5-1 to TRBJ1-1, with D perhaps TRBD1 (5 bases). V shed 4 bases and J shed 0 bases, with 10 bases lying between them. There are 14 residues in the CDR3. The germline V gene has CDR1 SGHRS and CDR2 YFSETQ. CDR3 in amino acids: CASSPGPMNTEAFF. CDR3 in DNA: TGCGCCAGCAGCCCGGGGCCGATGAACACTGAAGCTTTCTTT. Full variable domain (remainder filled in from reference TRBV5-1 and TRBJ1-1): KAGVTQTPRYLIKTRGQQVTLSCSPISGHRSVSWYQQTPGQGLQFLFEYFSETQRNKGNFPGRFSGRQFSNSRSEMNVSTLELGDSALYLCASSPGPMNTEAFFGQGTRLTVV.

J is TRBJ1-3 and V is TRBV15, with D hard to call. Trimming pared 0 bases from V and 4 bases from J, leaving 13 bases between. This CDR3 spans 16 amino acids. Germline assignment: CDR1 LNHNV and CDR2 YYDKDF (reference sequence). In nucleotides, the CDR3 is TGTGCCACCAGCAGAGATCCCCCCGGTACAGGAAACACCATATATTTT. Translation gives CATSRDPPGTGNTIYF.

The CDR3, as DNA: TGCAGCGTTGACGCGAATGCAGGCGGGACCTACAATGAGCAGTTCTTC. Translated, it gives CSVDANAGGTYNEQFF. J is TRBJ2-1 and V is TRBV29-1, with D possibly matching TRBD2 (6 bases). Trimming shortened V by 3 bases and J by 2 bases, and 17 bases separated the two germline ends. The CDR3 sequence is 16 residues long. The germline gives CDR1 SQVTM, CDR2 ANQGSEA.

The J gene is TRBJ2-7, the V gene TRBV6-1, with D possibly matching TRBD1 (5 bases). CDR1 is MNHNS and CDR2 is SASEGT in the germline V gene. The CDR3 is 12 residues long. V gave up 6 bases and J gave up 4 bases, with 10 bases separating them. The CDR3: CASSDRGYEQYF. The DNA of the CDR3 is TGTGCCAGCAGCGATAGGGGTTACGAGCAGTACTTC.

CDR3 coding DNA: TGTGCCAGCAGCAAGGGACTAGCGGAATACGAGCAGTACTTC. It translates to CASSKGLAEYEQYF. The V and J genes are TRBV6-5 and TRBJ2-7; 11 positions match TRBD2. V gave up 6 bases and J gave up 4 bases; unmatched junction bases: 5. CDR1 and CDR2 from the germline V gene are MNHEY and SVGAGI. CDR3 length: 14 residues.

The rearrangement uses TRBV5-1 and TRBJ2-2, with TRBD1 as a possible D gene (5 bases). The V gene lost 0 bases and the J gene lost 2 bases, with 11 bases spanning the gap. Germline CDR1 and CDR2: SGHRS and YFSETQ. CDR3 size: 16 residues. The CDR3 DNA sequence: TGCGCCAGCAGCTTGGAGAGGCAGGGAAACACCGGGGAGCTGTTTTTT. This gives the protein CASSLERQGNTGELFF.

J is TRBJ2-3 and V is TRBV19; TRBD1 matches at 7 bases. The CDR3 runs 15 residues. Germline lookup yields CDR1 LNHDA and CDR2 SQIVND (reference sequence). The V segment lost 1 base and the J segment 4 bases; nucleotides outside the gene matches: 5. The chain's CDR3 is CASSIGQGLSDTQYF. The CDR3 region has the DNA TGTGCCAGTAGTATAGGACAGGGTTTGTCAGATACGCAGTATTTT.

The rearrangement links TRBV19 to TRBJ2-6; 8 bases agree with TRBD1. In germline, CDR1 is LNHDA, CDR2 SQIVND (reference sequence). The CDR3 is 18 residues long. V shed 3 bases, J shed 0 bases, and the junction held 7 bases outside the gene matches. The CDR3 loop reads CASSMFVRGLSGANVLTF. CDR3 nucleotide sequence: TGTGCCAGTAGTATGTTTGTCAGGGGGCTCTCTGGGGCCAACGTCCTGACTTTC.

This clone was observed a single time. V is TRBV28 and J is TRBJ1-4; no reliable D call. V shed 1 base and J shed 6 bases, with 9 bases lying between them. The V gene's germline CDR1 is MDHEN and CDR2 SYDVKM. CDR3 length equals 14 residues. CDR3 loop: CASSLSAEYEKLFF. CDR3 coding DNA: TGTGCCAGCAGTTTATCGGCAGAGTATGAAAAACTGTTTTTT.

CDR3 in DNA: TGTGCCAGCAGCTTTGCAGGGGGCTTTAATGAAAAACTGTTTTTT. Residues: CASSFAGGFNEKLFF. The rearrangement uses TRBV7-2 and TRBJ1-4, with 8 bases matching TRBD1. V lost 3 bases to trimming and J lost 4 bases; unmatched junction nucleotides: 4. CDR3 size: 15 residues. The germline CDR1 and CDR2 sequences are SGHTA and FQGNSA.

Of note for this clone: The same CDR3 also results from other DNA sequences found in this sample. V and J are TRBV19 and TRBJ2-6, with no clear D. CDR3 length: 13 residues. Germline lookup yields CDR1 LNHDA and CDR2 SQIVND (reference sequence). V lost 9 bases and J lost 0, with 6 bases in between. CDR3 amino acids: CASRNSGANVLTF. The CDR3 DNA follows: TGTGCCAGCCGGAACTCTGGGGCCAACGTCCTGACTTTC. Filled out from reference TRBV19 and TRBJ2-6, the complete variable domain reads DGGITQSPKYLFRKEGQNVTLSCEQNLNHDAMYWYRQDPGQGLRLIYYSQIVNDFQKGDIAEGYSVSREKKESFPLTVTSAQKNPTAFYLCASRNSGANVLTFGAGSRLTVL.

The V call is TRBV15, the J call TRBJ2-7; TRBD2 agrees at 10 bases. V lost 0 bases and J lost 0; bases outside the gene matches: 11. The CDR3 consists of 19 residues. Germline V gene sequence: CDR1 LNHNV, CDR2 YYDKDF (reference sequence). The CDR3 reads CATSRDLAGDVLSSYEQYF. The DNA for the CDR3 is TGTGCCACCAGCAGAGATCTAGCGGGAGACGTCTTGAGCTCCTACGAGCAGTACTTC.